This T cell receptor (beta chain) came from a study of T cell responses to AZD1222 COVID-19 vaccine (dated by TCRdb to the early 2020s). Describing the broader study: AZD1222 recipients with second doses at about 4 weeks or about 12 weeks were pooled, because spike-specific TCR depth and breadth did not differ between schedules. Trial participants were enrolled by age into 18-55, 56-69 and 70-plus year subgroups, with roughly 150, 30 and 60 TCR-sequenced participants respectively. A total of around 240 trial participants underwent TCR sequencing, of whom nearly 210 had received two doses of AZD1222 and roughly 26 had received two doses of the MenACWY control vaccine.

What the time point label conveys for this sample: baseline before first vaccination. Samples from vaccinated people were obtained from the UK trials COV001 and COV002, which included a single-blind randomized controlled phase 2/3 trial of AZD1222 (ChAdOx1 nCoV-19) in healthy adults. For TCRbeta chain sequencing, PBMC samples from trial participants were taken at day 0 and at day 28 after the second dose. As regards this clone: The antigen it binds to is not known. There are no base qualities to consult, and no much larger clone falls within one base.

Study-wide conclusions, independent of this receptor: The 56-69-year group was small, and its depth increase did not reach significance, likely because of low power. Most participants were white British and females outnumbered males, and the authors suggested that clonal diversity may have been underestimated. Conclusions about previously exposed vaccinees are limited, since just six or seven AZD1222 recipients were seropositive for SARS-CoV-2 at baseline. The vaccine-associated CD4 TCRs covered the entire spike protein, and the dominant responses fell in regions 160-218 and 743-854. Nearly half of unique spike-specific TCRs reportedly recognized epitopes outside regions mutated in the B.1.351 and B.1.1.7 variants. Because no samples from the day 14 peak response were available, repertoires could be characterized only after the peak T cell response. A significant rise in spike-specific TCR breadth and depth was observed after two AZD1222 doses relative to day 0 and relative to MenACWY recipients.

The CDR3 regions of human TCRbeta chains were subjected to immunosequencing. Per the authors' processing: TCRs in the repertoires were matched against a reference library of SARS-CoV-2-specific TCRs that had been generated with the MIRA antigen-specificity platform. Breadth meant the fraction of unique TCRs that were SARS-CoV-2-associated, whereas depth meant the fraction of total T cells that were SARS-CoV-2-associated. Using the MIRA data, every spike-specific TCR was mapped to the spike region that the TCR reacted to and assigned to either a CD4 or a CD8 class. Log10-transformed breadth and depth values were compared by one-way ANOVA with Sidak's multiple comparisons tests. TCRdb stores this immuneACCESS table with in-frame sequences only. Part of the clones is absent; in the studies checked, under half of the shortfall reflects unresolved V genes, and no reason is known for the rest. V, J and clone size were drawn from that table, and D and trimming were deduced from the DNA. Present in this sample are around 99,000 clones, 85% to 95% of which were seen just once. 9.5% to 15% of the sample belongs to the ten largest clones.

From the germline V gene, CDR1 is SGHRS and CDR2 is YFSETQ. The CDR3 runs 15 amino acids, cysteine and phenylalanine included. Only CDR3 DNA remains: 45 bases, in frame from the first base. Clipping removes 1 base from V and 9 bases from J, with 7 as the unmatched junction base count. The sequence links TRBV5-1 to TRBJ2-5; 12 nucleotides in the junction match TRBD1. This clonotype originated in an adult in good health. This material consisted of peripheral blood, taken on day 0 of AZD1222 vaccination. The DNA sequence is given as TGCGCCAGCAGCTTGTGGGGACAGGGGGCTGGGTCCCAGTACTTC. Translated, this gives CASSLWGQGAGSQYF. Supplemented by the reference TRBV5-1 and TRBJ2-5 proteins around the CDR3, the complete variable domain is KAGVTQTPRYLIKTRGQQVTLSCSPISGHRSVSWYQQTPGQGLQFLFEYFSETQRNKGNFPGRFSGRQFSNSRSEMNVSTLELGDSALYLCASSLWGQGAGSQYFGPGTRLLVL.